The 17 T cell receptor beta chains reported below all come from one sample, sequenced in a study of cytomegalovirus exposure and HLA in healthy donors. Clones were read by immunoSEQ multiplex PCR, and TCRdb kept only the in-frame ones, dropping some. Here the sample spans fewer than 200,000 clones, about 89% being singletons. Sequenced: PBMCs. The receptors derive from a man aged 18-30 years in good health and CMV-seropositive.

This clone appeared a single time. The rearrangement joins TRBV19 to TRBJ2-7; 7 bases are a match to TRBD1. Per germline, CDR1 LNHDA and CDR2 SQIVND (reference sequence). V lost 2 bases and J lost 4; bases outside the gene matches: 8. This CDR3 has 15 amino acids. CDR3 amino acids: CASSINHRGGYEQYF. DNA of the CDR3: TGTGCCAGTAGTATAAACCACAGGGGTGGTTACGAGCAGTACTTC. The full variable domain, in which reference TRBV19 and TRBJ2-7 provide the parts outside the CDR3, is DGGITQSPKYLFRKEGQNVTLSCEQNLNHDAMYWYRQDPGQGLRLIYYSQIVNDFQKGDIAEGYSVSREKKESFPLTVTSAQKNPTAFYLCASSINHRGGYEQYFGPGTRLTVT.

This chain connects TRBV5-6 to TRBJ2-3; D call uncertain. Germline-derived CDR1 and CDR2 are SGHDT and YYEEEE. The CDR3 contains 12 residues. V lost 4 bases, J lost 3 bases, and 6 bases lay in between. The CDR3 DNA follows: TGTGCCAGCAGCCCCGGGACAGATACGCAGTATTTT. Translation: CASSPGTDTQYF.

V gene TRBV6-1 combines with J gene TRBJ2-5, with TRBD2 matching over 11 bases. The CDR3 is 18 amino acids. The V and J ends lost 2 bases and 5 bases, in that order; junction bases with no gene match: 13. Germline CDR1 reads MNHNS; CDR2 reads SASEGT. The CDR3 DNA reads TGTGCCAGCAGTGAATTTCCCGGGGTAGCGGGGGGGAGGGAGACCCAGTACTTC. Translating gives CASSEFPGVAGGRETQYF.

This clone was found once. The chain links TRBV25-1 to TRBJ2-5; D gene ambiguous. Germline CDR1 MGHDK, CDR2 SYGVNS. The CDR3 is 15 residues long. Trimming cost V 4 bases and J 0 bases, with 12 bases left between them. This chain's CDR3 is CASSVQAINQETQYF. The DNA of the CDR3 is TGTGCCAGCAGTGTCCAGGCGATTAACCAAGAGACCCAGTACTTC.

V and J are TRBV6-5 and TRBJ2-3, with D perhaps matching TRBD1 (6 bases). Deletions cut 2 bases from V and 5 bases from J, with 17 bases between. The CDR3 length is 16 residues. Germline CDR1 reads MNHEY; CDR2 reads SVGAGI. The CDR3 nucleotides are TGTGCCAGCAGTTACGGTTCGGCAGGGGTTATAGATACGCAGTATTTT. It yields the protein CASSYGSAGVIDTQYF.

This chain uses TRBV4-3 with TRBJ2-7; D may be TRBD2 (7 bases). The CDR3 has 14 residues. Per germline, CDR1 LGHNA and CDR2 YSLEER. V was pared by 0 bases and J by 6 bases, with 12 bases between. In nucleotides, the CDR3 is TGCGCCAGCAGCCAAGATTGGGGGGGGCTCGAGCAGTACTTC. It specifies CASSQDWGGLEQYF.

The rearrangement joins TRBV29-1 to TRBJ2-7; 7 nucleotides match TRBD1. This CDR3 is 11 amino acids long. J gave up 6 bases and V 4 bases, and 3 bases lay outside the gene matches. CDR1 and CDR2 from the germline V gene are SQVTM and ANQGSEA. CDR3 nucleotide sequence: TGCAGCGTTGTGGGGACAGCCGAGCAGTACTTC. Protein: CSVVGTAEQYF.

The chain joins TRBV7-9 to TRBJ1-5; the D is unclear. CDR3 length equals 17 residues. Trimming shortened V by 5 bases and J by 0 bases, and 17 bases separated the two germline ends. CDR1 is SEHNR, CDR2 FQNEAQ, per germline (reference sequence). This chain's CDR3 is CASSADGTGHSNQPQHF. CDR3 sequence (DNA): TGTGCCAGCAGCGCTGATGGAACTGGGCATAGCAATCAGCCCCAGCATTTT.

The V gene is TRBV27, the J gene TRBJ1-2, with D possibly matching TRBD1 (5 bases). The CDR3 extends over 13 amino acids. Trimming stripped 3 bases from V and 5 bases from J, with 10 bases between. Germline V gene data show CDR1 as MNHEY and CDR2 as SMNVEV (reference sequence). In nucleotides, the CDR3 is TGTGCCAGCAGTTTCCGGGGGGGGTATGGCTACACCTTC. Encoded protein: CASSFRGGYGYTF.

V and J are TRBV11-3 and TRBJ2-1; 9 nucleotides match TRBD1. After removal of 0 bases from V and 6 bases from J, the junction contained 6 bases not matched to a gene. The V gene's germline CDR1 is SGHNT and CDR2 YENEEA. CDR3 size: 16 residues. The DNA of the CDR3 is TGTGCCAGCAGCTTAGATGCCCCGACAGGGGGCAATGAGCAGTTCTTC. Translated, it gives CASSLDAPTGGNEQFF. The whole variable domain, remainder taken from reference TRBV11-3 and TRBJ2-1, is EAGVVQSPRYKIIEKKQPVAFWCNPISGHNTLYWYLQNLGQGPELLIRYENEEAVDDSQLPKDRFSAERLKGVDSTLKIQPAELGDSAVYLCASSLDAPTGGNEQFFGPGTRLTVL.

The J gene is TRBJ2-1, the V gene TRBV11-2; 13 nucleotides align to TRBD2. Germline V gene lookup returns CDR1 SGHAT and CDR2 FQNNGV. The V gene end was trimmed by 4 bases and the J gene end by 5 bases; junction bases not matched to a gene: 5. This CDR3 region has 16 residues. This CDR3 is CASSSTSGRAHNEQFF. In DNA, the CDR3 is TGTGCCAGCAGCTCCACTAGCGGGAGGGCCCACAATGAGCAGTTCTTC.

The V gene is TRBV7-2, the J gene TRBJ2-3; D may be TRBD2 (6 bases). The germline V gene has CDR1 SGHTA and CDR2 FQGNSA. Trimming pared 5 bases from V and 1 base from J, leaving 13 bases between. The CDR3 runs to 15 residues. In DNA form, the CDR3 reads TGTGCCAGCAGCCCCCTTACGGGGGGCACAGATACGCAGTATTTT. Translation: CASSPLTGGTDTQYF.

The chain combines TRBV6-1 with TRBJ2-2, with a possible D match to TRBD2 (5 bases). Between the trimmed V and J ends, which lost 5 bases and 8 bases, there was a span of 15 bases. This CDR3 region has 14 residues. CDR1 is MNHNS, CDR2 SASEGT, per germline. This chain's CDR3 is CASSSTGRGGELFF. The CDR3 coding sequence is TGTGCCAGCAGTTCCACCGGACGGGGTGGGGAGCTGTTTTTT.

J is TRBJ1-2 and V is TRBV6-5; TRBD1 matches 7 bases. Germline V CDR1 and CDR2: MNHEY, SVGAGI. The V and J ends lost 6 bases and 7 bases, in that order; junction bases with no gene match: 14. The CDR3 consists of 15 residues. In DNA, the CDR3 is TGTGCCAGCAGCCGTGAGGGGGCGTCGGGCTTTGGCTACACCTTC. It translates to CASSREGASGFGYTF.

The rearrangement links TRBV9 to TRBJ2-1; TRBD2 agrees at 11 bases. Germline values: CDR1 SGDLS, CDR2 YYNGEE. The CDR3 runs 15 residues. V lost 6 bases and J lost 10; bases outside the gene matches: 12. The CDR3 is CASIGTSGGLGEQFF. The CDR3 DNA reads TGTGCCAGCATAGGGACTAGCGGAGGCCTGGGGGAGCAGTTCTTC.

The chain is built from TRBV19 and TRBJ1-2; 12 bases match TRBD1. The V gene end was trimmed by 1 base and the J gene end by 5 bases; junction bases not matched to a gene: 2. The germline gives CDR1 LNHDA, CDR2 SQIVND (reference sequence). The CDR3 length is 15 residues. The CDR3, as DNA: TGTGCCAGTAGTATAGGGGGACAGGGGGCGTATGGCTACACCTTC. The encoded protein is CASSIGGQGAYGYTF.

This chain connects TRBV7-3 to TRBJ2-1, with a possible D match to TRBD2 (5 bases). Per germline, CDR1 SGHTA and CDR2 FQGTGA. The CDR3 consists of 12 residues. Trimming stripped 3 bases from V and 9 bases from J, with 9 bases between. The DNA for the CDR3 is TGTGCCAGCAGCTTCACTGAGGGTGAGCAGTTCTTC. Translating gives CASSFTEGEQFF. Using reference TRBV7-3 and TRBJ2-1 for the parts outside the CDR3, the full variable domain is GAGVSQTPSNKVTEKGKYVELRCDPISGHTALYWYRQSLGQGPEFLIYFQGTGAADDSGLPNDRFFAVRPEGSVSTLKIQRTERGDSAVYLCASSFTEGEQFFGPGTRLTVL.